A selection of T cell receptor beta chains follows, all from one sample in a study of blood T cell repertoires in COVID-19. TCRdb's table, derived via immunoSEQ multiplex PCR, lists solely in-frame clones and lacks some. Of tens of thousands of clones in the sample, approximately 91% were seen once. Sequencing was performed on peripheral blood. The receptors were gathered from a man in his 70s with active or convalescent COVID-19. CDR3s include the opening cysteine and the closing phenylalanine or tryptophan. A D gene is named only where the DNA matches it firmly. Clone size is given for some rows only: seen once, a few or many times, or a class if the clone is expanded.

TRBV18	TRBD1	TRBJ1-2	NA	TGTGCCAGCTCACCCGATGGGGACAGAAATGGCTACACCTTC	CASSPDGDRNGYTF
TRBV4-1	TRBD2	TRBJ2-5	NA	TGCGCCAGCAGCTATTTACTAGCGGGGGGGCCGGGAGAGACCCAGTACTTC	CASSYLLAGGPGETQYF
TRBV12-3/TRBV12-4	TRBD1	TRBJ1-2	NA	TGTGCCAGCAGCCCCGGACAGGGCTATGGCTACACCTTC	CASSPGQGYGYTF
TRBV30	TRBD2	TRBJ2-3	NA	TGTGCCTGGTCCCCCCCAGCGGGGGTCACAGATACGCAGTATTTT	CAWSPPAGVTDTQYF
TRBV6-2/TRBV6-3	NA	TRBJ1-4	few	TGTGCCAGCAGTCGTCCGGTACGGGCAACTAATGAAAAACTGTTTTTT	CASSRPVRATNEKLFF
TRBV11-2	TRBD1	TRBJ1-6	NA	TGTGCCAGCAGGTTAGAAGCGGACAGGGGCTTTAATTCACCCCTCCACTTT	CASRLEADRGFNSPLHF
TRBV5-4	TRBD1	TRBJ1-4	NA	TGTGCCAGCAGCGAAACAGGGGGGAGAAAACTGTTTTTT	CASSETGGRKLFF
TRBV25-1	TRBD1	TRBJ1-2	NA	TGTGCCAGCAGTCGCCCGGGACAGGGGGCCCATGGCTACACCTTC	CASSRPGQGAHGYTF
TRBV10-1	NA	TRBJ1-3	few	TGCGCCAGCAGTGAGTCACAGGGATACTCTGGAAACACCATATATTTT	CASSESQGYSGNTIYF
TRBV6-6	TRBD1	TRBJ2-7	once	TGTGCCAGCAGTTACTCGACGTGGACAGGGTCCGAGCAGTACTTC	CASSYSTWTGSEQYF
TRBV5-1	TRBD1	TRBJ1-2	NA	TGCGCCAGCAGTTGGGACAGGCGGGGCGATTCCTTC	CASSWDRRGDSF
TRBV7-8	NA	TRBJ1-4	NA	TGTGCCAGCAGCTTGGTCGGGGAAAAACTGTTTTTT	CASSLVGEKLFF
TRBV28	TRBD2	TRBJ2-5	NA	TGTGCCAGCAGTCTACAGGCGGGGGGAGAGACCCAGTACTTC	CASSLQAGGETQYF
TRBV9	TRBD2	TRBJ2-2	once	TGTGCCAGCAGCGCTTTAGCGGGGGTCACCGGGGAGCTGTTTTTT	CASSALAGVTGELFF
TRBV10-3	TRBD1	TRBJ1-3	NA	TGTGCCATCAGTCCCCGAGCCCCCGCGGGAGGGGGCACTGGAAACACCATATATTTT	CAISPRAPAGGGTGNTIYF
TRBV7-2	TRBD1	TRBJ1-2	NA	TGTGCCAGCAGCTTACAGGGGGCCCTTAACTATGGCTACACCTTC	CASSLQGALNYGYTF
TRBV18	NA	TRBJ1-3	few	TGTGCCAGCTCACCGTCAGGGATTTCGGACACCATATATTTT	CASSPSGISDTIYF
TRBV7-3	NA	TRBJ1-3	NA	TGTGCCAGCAGCTCTTCGACAGGAGGTGGAAACACCATATATTTT	CASSSSTGGGNTIYF